This T cell receptor beta chain appears in the sequencing data of a study of monozygotic twins with inflammatory bowel disease. The germline gives CDR1 LGHNA, CDR2 YSLEER. The CDR3 is 14 amino acids. From the 5' RACE reads, TCRdb lists one entry per CDR3 protein and no DNA. This sample contains 300,000 to 450,000 distinct CDR3 sequences. Input material: blood. V is TRBV4-3 and J is TRBJ2-7; the D call from TCRdb, TRBD1, cannot be confirmed without DNA. This clonotype originated in a human donor with ulcerative colitis or Crohn's disease, or a healthy co-twin of an affected twin (not recorded which). The CDR3 spells CASSQQGIGYEQYF.